Reported below is one TCR beta chain. This clonotype has ten or more counts. The antigen it binds to is not known. No base quality values were provided; no much bigger clone lies one nucleotide off. The TCR beta CDR3 regions were amplified from the RNA transcripts. The first round of RT-PCR for the TCR CDR3 was performed with the HTBI primer set and the Qiagen OneStep RT-PCR kit. The libraries were constructed in a second round of multiplex PCR and then size-selected and purified. Sequencing of the libraries was done on an Illumina HiSeq2000 using paired-end 100 bp reads. The original pipeline was this. Raw data were processed with SOAPnuke, discarding reads with adapters, uncalled bases, mean Phred below 15, or no exact constant-primer or identifier match. High-quality paired reads were merged with COPE v1.2.5, and unique nucleotide sequences were defined as clonotypes. Clonotypes were aligned to IMGT TRBV, TRBD and TRBJ reference segments using MiTCR v1.1. The analysis was restricted to V-J combinations with a frequency above 0.0001, which together covered 99% to 99.2% of the repertoires. A TCS score was defined as the ratio between F50 (clonal expansion) and ExV (chaos), using BLOSUM62-based TCRdist between CDR3 peptides within each V-J. Welch's t-statistics and random forest reduced approximately 520 V-J features to fewer than 15, which were used in a naive Bayes classifier (R e1071). The public reads were reanalyzed by TCRdb: fastp trimming at Q25, MiXCR alignment, in-frame beta chains only. Under each unique CDR3 protein, matching rows form one entry showing the most common genes and DNA. TCRdb, rather than the study authors, made the V and J calls. The sample records about 380,000 distinct CDR3 sequences, 13% of which are singletons. The ten largest clones add up to less than 25% of the sample.

This sample is part of a study of T cells in Graves' hyperthyroidism and ophthalmopathy (dated by TCRdb to about 2019). Background for the entire study: Peripheral blood samples were taken at initial diagnosis, before any treatment was given. TCR V-J signatures able to tell the groups apart were searched for in a discovery cohort of 90 to 100 patients, of whom 40 to 45 had Graves' ophthalmopathy and 57 had stable Graves' hyperthyroidism. Prospective prediction of ophthalmopathy was tested in an independent validation cohort consisting of about 19 hyperthyroidism patients and some 16 patients who later progressed to ophthalmopathy. The 95 to 100 discovery patients were divided at random into training and test sets in a 7:3 ratio. In roughly six Graves' hyperthyroidism patients, the study also compared T-cell repertoires from thyroid tissue with T-cell repertoires from blood. After sampling, hyperthyroidism patients received methimazole starting at 30 mg daily, and ophthalmopathy patients received high-dose intravenous methylprednisolone. The paper reports TCR Vbeta CDR3 sequencing of about 140 peripheral blood samples: approximately 41 ophthalmopathy, 75 to 80 hyperthyroidism and around 17 progressor patients.

Here is what the overall study found, with its caveats: During validation, the model predicted progression to ophthalmopathy a median of around 6 months ahead of onset, with almost 71% sensitivity and almost 75% specificity. Most expanded thyroid clonotypes (frequency above 0.001) were also detected in blood, a finding suggesting that blood repertoires may reflect thyroid immune responses. Ophthalmopathy was separated from stable hyperthyroidism by a 13 V-J signature model, with just over 85% sensitivity and around 81% specificity obtained in cross-validation and 80%/75% obtained in testing. Sample size was not statistically predetermined, and investigators were not blinded to group allocation.

V is reduced by 4 bases and J by 1 base, leaving a spacing of 8 bases between them. Counted from cysteine to phenylalanine, this CDR3 has 13 amino acids. Of the read, only the CDR3 DNA is kept; its 39 bases are in frame from base 1. CDR1 is given as SEHNR and CDR2 as FQNEAQ, both from the germline V gene (reference sequence). The hyperthyroidism patients were between 18 and 65 years old and newly diagnosed, with a disease duration of less than 2 months. Exclusion was applied to patients with uncontrolled infections, other autoimmune diseases, pregnancy or lactation. Diagnoses relied on clinical symptoms, serum thyroxine and TRAb, thyroid ultrasound and orbital computed tomography. For progressor patients, blood was drawn at the first diagnosis of hyperthyroidism, before any ophthalmopathy symptoms had appeared. PBMCs were isolated from more than 9 ml of fresh peripheral blood by Ficoll-Paque density gradient centrifugation. Progressor patients were first diagnosed with Graves' hyperthyroidism and then developed ophthalmopathy during follow-up. Trizol reagent was used to extract total RNA, and RNA quality was then checked on an Agilent 2100 Bioanalyzer.

This TCR was recovered from a young man with Graves' hyperthyroidism that later progressed to Graves' ophthalmopathy. The V gene is TRBV7-9 and the J gene is TRBJ2-7, with no D gene named confidently. The sequencing input was blood. The sequenced DNA is TGTGCCAGCAGCTCGGACGCGTCCTACGAGCAGTACTTC. This translates into CASSSDASYEQYF.